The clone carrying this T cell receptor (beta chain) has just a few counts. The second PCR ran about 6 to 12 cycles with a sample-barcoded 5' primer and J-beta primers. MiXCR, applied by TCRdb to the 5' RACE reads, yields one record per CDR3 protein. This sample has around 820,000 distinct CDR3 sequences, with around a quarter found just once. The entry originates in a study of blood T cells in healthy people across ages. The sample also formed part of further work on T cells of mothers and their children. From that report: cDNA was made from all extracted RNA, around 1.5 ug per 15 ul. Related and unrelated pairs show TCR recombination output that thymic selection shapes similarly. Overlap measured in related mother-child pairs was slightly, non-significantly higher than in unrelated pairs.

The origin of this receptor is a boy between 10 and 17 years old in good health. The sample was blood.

In nucleotides, the CDR3 is TGTGCCAGCAGCCCCCCCCTGGGGCAAGAGACCCAGTACTTC. Its protein product is CASSPPLGQETQYF. V is TRBV7-8 and J is TRBJ2-5; no definite D call. Germline V gives CDR1 SGHVS, CDR2 FQNEAQ. The CDR3 runs to 14 residues. Trimming removed 5 bases at V and 2 bases at J, with 12 bases between.